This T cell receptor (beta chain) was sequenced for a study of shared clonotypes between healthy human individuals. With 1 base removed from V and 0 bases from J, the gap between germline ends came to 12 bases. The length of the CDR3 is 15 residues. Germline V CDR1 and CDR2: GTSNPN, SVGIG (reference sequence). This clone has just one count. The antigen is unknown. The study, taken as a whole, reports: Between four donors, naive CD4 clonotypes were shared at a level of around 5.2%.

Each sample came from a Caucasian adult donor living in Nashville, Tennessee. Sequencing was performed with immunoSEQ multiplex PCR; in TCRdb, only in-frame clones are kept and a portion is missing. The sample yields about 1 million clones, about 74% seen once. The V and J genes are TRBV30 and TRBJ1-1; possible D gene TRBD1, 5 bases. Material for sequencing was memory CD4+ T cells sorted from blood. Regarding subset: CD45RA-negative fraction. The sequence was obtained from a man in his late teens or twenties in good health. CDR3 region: CAWSALWGMNTEAFF. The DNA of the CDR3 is TGTGCCTGGAGTGCGCTTTGGGGGATGAACACTGAAGCTTTCTTT.